The rows below give T cell receptor beta chains drawn from one sample of a study of blood T cell repertoires in COVID-19. Clones were sequenced by immunoSEQ multiplex PCR, and TCRdb holds only the in-frame ones, with some missing. The data show about 220,000 clones, 65% to 90% seen once. Sequenced sample: peripheral blood. The receptors were gathered from a woman aged 70-85 years with COVID-19, enrolled during active disease. Both conserved end residues are part of each CDR3. Each record gives: clone size, J gene, V gene, D gene, CDR3 DNA, CDR3 protein. The D gene is left open where the match is weak. Size tells how often a clone was seen (once, few, many) or the class of an expanded clone, and some rows leave it out.

>NA|TRBJ1-6|TRBV4-3|NA
TGCGCCAGCAGCCAAACGCCGCTGGACAGCGATTATAATTCACCCCTCCACTTT
CASSQTPLDSDYNSPLHF
>NA|TRBJ2-1|TRBV7-3|TRBD1
TGTGCCAGCAGCTCGGGACAGTACAATGAGCAGTTCTTC
CASSSGQYNEQFF
>once|TRBJ2-6|TRBV9|TRBD1
TGTGCCAGCAGCGTAGCTGGGACAGGTTCCTCTGGGGCCAACGTCCTGACTTTC
CASSVAGTGSSGANVLTF
>once|TRBJ1-2|TRBV7-8|TRBD1
TGTGCCAGCAGCTTGGGACAGGGTCGTGGCTACACCTTC
CASSLGQGRGYTF
>NA|TRBJ1-5|TRBV27|NA
TGTGCCAGCAGTCGAACGCCGGGGGTAAGCAATCAGCCCCAGCATTTT
CASSRTPGVSNQPQHF
>NA|TRBJ2-3|TRBV7-3|TRBD1
TGTGCCAGCAGCTTAATCTTCGACAGGGGAGCAGATACGCAGTATTTT
CASSLIFDRGADTQYF
>NA|TRBJ1-1|TRBV7-9|NA
TGTGCCAGCAGCCCGACCTCAGGCGGGGAAAAAGCTTTCTTT
CASSPTSGGEKAFF
>NA|TRBJ1-1|TRBV19|TRBD1
TGTGCCAGTAGTCGTCGTGGGACAGGGGATGGAGCTTTCTTT
CASSRRGTGDGAFF
>NA|TRBJ1-2|TRBV6-1|NA
TGTGCCAGCGCTCCGTTCGAAGCGGGCTACACCTTC
CASAPFEAGYTF
>NA|TRBJ1-5|TRBV5-5|TRBD1
TGTGCCAGCAGCGCTGCGGGACAGGGGGCTTCTCAGCCCCAGCATTTT
CASSAAGQGASQPQHF
>NA|TRBJ2-1|TRBV29-1|TRBD1
TGCAGCGTTGAAGGGGGACTGGACAGGGGGAATGAGCAGTTCTTC
CSVEGGLDRGNEQFF
>NA|TRBJ1-2|TRBV9|TRBD1
TGTGCCAGCAGCCGGGACAGTCTTTATGGCTACACCTTC
CASSRDSLYGYTF
>few|TRBJ1-2|TRBV19|TRBD1
TGTGCCAGTAGTGCGACAGGGACTGCTAACTATGGCTACACCTTC
CASSATGTANYGYTF
>once|TRBJ2-7|TRBV5-1|TRBD1
TGCGCCAGCAGCTCTAGACAGGGCTACGAGCAGTACTTC
CASSSRQGYEQYF
>once|TRBJ1-2|TRBV27|NA
TGTGCCAGCAGTTTATCACCCCCCCGTGTGGGAGCCAACTATGGCTACACCTTC
CASSLSPPRVGANYGYTF
>NA|TRBJ2-3|TRBV24-1|TRBD1
TGTGCCACCAGTGGGTCCGGGACAGGGGGCGCAGATACGCAGTATTTT
CATSGSGTGGADTQYF
>few|TRBJ2-5|TRBV6-5|NA
TGTGCCAGCAGTCCCGGGACAATCCAAGAGACCCAGTACTTC
CASSPGTIQETQYF
>NA|TRBJ1-5|TRBV12-3/TRBV12-4|NA
TGTGCCAGCAGTTTAACAGACAATCAGCCCCAGCATTTT
CASSLTDNQPQHF
>NA|TRBJ2-7|TRBV11-2|TRBD1
TGTGCCAGCAGCTCTCCGGGACAGGGATCACCCGAGCAGTACTTC
CASSSPGQGSPEQYF
>NA|TRBJ2-1|TRBV7-8|TRBD2
TGTGCCAGCAGCTTAGCGCCCTCTAGCGGAGCTTACAATGAGCAGTTCTTC
CASSLAPSSGAYNEQFF
>NA|TRBJ2-3|TRBV9|NA
TGTGCCAGCAGCGTAGTTGGAGGGGCAGATACGCAGTATTTT
CASSVVGGADTQYF
>NA|TRBJ1-2|TRBV5-8|NA
TGTGCCAGCAGTTCCTGGCCCAACTATGGCTACACCTTC
CASSSWPNYGYTF
>NA|TRBJ2-3|TRBV5-6|TRBD2
TGTGCCAGCAGCTTGGCTCGCGGGGCTAGCGGTTTTACAGATACGCAGTATTTT
CASSLARGASGFTDTQYF
>NA|TRBJ1-1|TRBV7-3|NA
TGTGCCAGCAGCTTAAACCAGCCGGGTCTTGGGACTGAAGCTTTCTTT
CASSLNQPGLGTEAFF
>NA|TRBJ2-2|TRBV7-7|TRBD2
TGTGCTAGCAGCCAACTGACTAGCGCGGCCGGGGAGCTGTTTTTT
CASSQLTSAAGELFF
>NA|TRBJ2-3|TRBV5-1|NA
TGCGCCAGCAGCTTGGGGGGCCTGGGGTTGGGGCAGTATTTT
CASSLGGLGLGQYF
>NA|TRBJ1-1|TRBV4-2|NA
TGTGCCAGCAGCCAAATACCGGGATGGCAGATACTGAACACTGAAGCTTTCTTT
CASSQIPGWQILNTEAFF